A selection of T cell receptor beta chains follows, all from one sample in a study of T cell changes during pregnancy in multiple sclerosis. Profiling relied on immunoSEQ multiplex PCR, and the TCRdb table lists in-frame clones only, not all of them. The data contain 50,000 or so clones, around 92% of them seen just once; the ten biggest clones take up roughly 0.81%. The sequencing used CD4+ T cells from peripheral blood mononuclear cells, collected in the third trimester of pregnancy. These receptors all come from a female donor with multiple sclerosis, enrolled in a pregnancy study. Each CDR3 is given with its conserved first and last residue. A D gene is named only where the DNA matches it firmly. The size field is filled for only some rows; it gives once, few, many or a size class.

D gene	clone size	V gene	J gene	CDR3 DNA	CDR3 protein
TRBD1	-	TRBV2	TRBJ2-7	TGTGCCCGCCGGGACAGGGTCACCTACGAGCAGTACTTC	CARRDRVTYEQYF
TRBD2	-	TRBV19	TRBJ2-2	TGTGCCAGTAGTGCTAGCGGGGATGTCGGGGAGCTGTTTTTT	CASSASGDVGELFF
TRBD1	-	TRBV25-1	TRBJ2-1	TGTGCCAGCAGAGACAGGGGGCTATGGAATGAGCAGTTCTTC	CASRDRGLWNEQFF
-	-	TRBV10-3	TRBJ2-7	TGTGCCGCCGGGGGGCCCTACGAGCAGTACTTC	CAAGGPYEQYF
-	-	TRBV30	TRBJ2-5	TGTGCCTGGAAGTGGGGACTCCAAGAGACCCAGTACTTC	CAWKWGLQETQYF
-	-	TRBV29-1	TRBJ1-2	TGCAGCGTGGCTTCCCCCGAACCCGACGTGGGGGCGCAGGGCTACACCTTC	CSVASPEPDVGAQGYTF
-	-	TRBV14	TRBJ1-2	TGTGCCAGCAGCCAAGTAGCGGGATATGGCTACACCTTC	CASSQVAGYGYTF
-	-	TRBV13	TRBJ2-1	TGTGCCAGCAGCTTATACGGACGGGACTCCTACAATGAGCAGTTCTTC	CASSLYGRDSYNEQFF
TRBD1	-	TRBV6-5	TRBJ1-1	TGTGCCAGCAGTCGGGACAGCCTGAACACTGAAGCTTTCTTT	CASSRDSLNTEAFF
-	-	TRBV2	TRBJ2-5	TGTGCCAGTAGAAGACAGACCCTACCCGAAGAGACCCAGTACTTC	CASRRQTLPEETQYF
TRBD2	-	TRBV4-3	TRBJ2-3	TGCGCCAGCAGCCAAGAATTCGGTAGCGGGGGGGCAAGTACGCAGTATTTT	CASSQEFGSGGASTQYF
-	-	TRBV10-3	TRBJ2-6	TGTGCCATCAGTGCTCCGGGGGGGGCCAACGTCCTGACTTTC	CAISAPGGANVLTF
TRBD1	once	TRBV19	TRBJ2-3	TGTGCCAGCCTGGGGACAGGGGGCGATGCCCCAGATACGCAGTATTTT	CASLGTGGDAPDTQYF
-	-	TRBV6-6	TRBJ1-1	TGTGCCAGCAGTCCACAAAGCACTGAAGCTTTCTTT	CASSPQSTEAFF
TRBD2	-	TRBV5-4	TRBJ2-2	TGTGCCAGCAGCTCGCCTAGCGGTACCGGGGAGCTGTTTTTT	CASSSPSGTGELFF
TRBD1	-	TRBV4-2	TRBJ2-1	TGTGCCAGCAGCGACAACAGGGGAACTACTTCGAGCTCCTACAATGAGCAGTTCTTC	CASSDNRGTTSSSYNEQFF
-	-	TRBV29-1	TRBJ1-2	TGCAGCGTTGAAGGGGGGGGCCTAACTAACTATGGCTACACCTTC	CSVEGGGLTNYGYTF
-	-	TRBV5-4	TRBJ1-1	TGTGCCAGCAGCTTGGTCGGGGGGGGGACTGAAGCTTTCTTT	CASSLVGGGTEAFF
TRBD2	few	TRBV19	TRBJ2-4	TGTGCCAGTAGTATCCCGGGGGGCCTGCGGGAGGAAAACATTCAGTACTTC	CASSIPGGLREENIQYF
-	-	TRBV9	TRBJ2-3	TGTGCCAGCAGCGTAGAAGGGAGGGGGGGCACAGATACGCAGTATTTT	CASSVEGRGGTDTQYF
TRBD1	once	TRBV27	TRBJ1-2	TGTGCCAGCAGCAAAACCTCCATACGACAGGGGGGCTTCTATGGCTACACCTTC	CASSKTSIRQGGFYGYTF
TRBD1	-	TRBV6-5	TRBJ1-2	TGTGCCAGCAGTCCACGACAGGGATGGTTCCACACCTTC	CASSPRQGWFHTF
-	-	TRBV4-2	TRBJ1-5	TGTGCCAGCAGCCAAGACGCCCTTAAACAGGGTCGGCAGCATTTT	CASSQDALKQGRQHF
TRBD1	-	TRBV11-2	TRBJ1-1	TGTGCCAGCAGCTCGGGACAGGGCAAGACTGAAGCTTTCTTT	CASSSGQGKTEAFF
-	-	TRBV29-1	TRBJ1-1	TGCAGCGTTGAAAGGAGGCTGGGGAACCCTGAAGCTTTCTTT	CSVERRLGNPEAFF
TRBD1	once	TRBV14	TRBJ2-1	TGTGCCAGCAGCCTTCGGGACAGTCTAACCATCGAGCAGTTCTTC	CASSLRDSLTIEQFF
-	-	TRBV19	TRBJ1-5	TGTGCCAGTAGTAGCAAACTCCGTGGGCCCCAGCATTTT	CASSSKLRGPQHF
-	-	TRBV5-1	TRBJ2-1	TGCGCCAGCAGCTTGTATGCCCCAGGGCCTTCCACACACAATGAGCAGTTCTTC	CASSLYAPGPSTHNEQFF
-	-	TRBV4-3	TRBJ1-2	TGCGCCAGCAGCCAAGCTGGAGGAGGGCCCGTCTATGGCTACACCTTC	CASSQAGGGPVYGYTF
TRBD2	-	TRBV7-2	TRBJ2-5	TGTGCCAGCAGCTTAGGGGGGCGGGGGGAAGAGACCCAGTACTTC	CASSLGGRGEETQYF
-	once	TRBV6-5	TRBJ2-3	TGTGCCAGCAGTTACGAAGGGAGCCTTTACGATACGCAGTATTTT	CASSYEGSLYDTQYF
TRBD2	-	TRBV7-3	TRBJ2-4	TGTGCCAGCAGCTTACGGGGGGGGGACATTCAGTACTTC	CASSLRGGDIQYF
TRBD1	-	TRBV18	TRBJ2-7	TGTGCCAGCTCCGTGACAGGGGCTTTCAACGAGCAGTACTTC	CASSVTGAFNEQYF
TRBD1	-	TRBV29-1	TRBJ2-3	TGCAGCGTTGAAGGCCTGGGACAGGGGGCAACAGATACGCAGTATTTT	CSVEGLGQGATDTQYF
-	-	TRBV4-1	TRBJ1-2	TGCGCCAGCAGCCAAGGTAGCAGGGTGACCGGCTACACCTTC	CASSQGSRVTGYTF
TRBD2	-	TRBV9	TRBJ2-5	TGTGCCAGCACCCGTGGGCTAGCGGGGGGCGGGGAGACCCAGTACTTC	CASTRGLAGGGETQYF
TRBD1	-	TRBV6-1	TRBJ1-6	TGTGCCAGCAAACGTTCGGGACAGGAAAATTCACCCCTCCACTTT	CASKRSGQENSPLHF
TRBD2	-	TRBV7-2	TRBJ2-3	TGTGCCAGCAGCACCCCCATTAGCGGGGGGCACAGCACAGATACGCAGTATTTT	CASSTPISGGHSTDTQYF
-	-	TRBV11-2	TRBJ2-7	TGTGCCAGCAGCTTAGGAGAGGGATCCTACGAGCAGTACTTC	CASSLGEGSYEQYF
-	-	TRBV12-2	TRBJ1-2	TGTGCAAGTCGCCCCTCAAGGGGGGGGAAGGATCAAAACTCCGGAAGGTATTCCTATGGCTACACCTTC	CASRPSRGGKDQNSGRYSYGYTF
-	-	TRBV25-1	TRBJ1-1	TGTGCCAGCAGTGAATATAGGGGCCAGAACACTGAAGCTTTCTTT	CASSEYRGQNTEAFF
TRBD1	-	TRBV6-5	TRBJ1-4	TGTGCCAGCAGTTCCGAGACAGGGGATAATGAAAAACTGTTTTTT	CASSSETGDNEKLFF